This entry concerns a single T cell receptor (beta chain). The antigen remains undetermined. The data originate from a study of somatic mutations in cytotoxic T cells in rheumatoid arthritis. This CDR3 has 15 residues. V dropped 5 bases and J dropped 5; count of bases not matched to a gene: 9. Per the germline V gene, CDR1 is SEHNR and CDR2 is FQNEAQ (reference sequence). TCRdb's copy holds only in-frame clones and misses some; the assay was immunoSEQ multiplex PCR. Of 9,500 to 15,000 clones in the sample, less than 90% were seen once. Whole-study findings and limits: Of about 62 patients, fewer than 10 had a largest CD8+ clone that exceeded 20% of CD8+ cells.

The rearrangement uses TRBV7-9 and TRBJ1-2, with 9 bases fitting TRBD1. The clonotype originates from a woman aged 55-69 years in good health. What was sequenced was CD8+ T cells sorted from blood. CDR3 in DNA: TGTGCCAGCAGCCATTCCACGGACAGGGGTTATGGCTACACCTTC. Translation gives CASSHSTDRGYGYTF.